This T cell receptor (beta chain) is drawn from a study of identical twins. Trimming removed 5 bases at V and 10 bases at J, with 12 bases between. Germline CDR1 MNHEY, CDR2 SMNVEV (reference sequence). The CDR3 is 12 amino acids. Carrying unique molecular identifiers, the cDNA also gained a universal primer site through template switching. TCRdb reprocessed the 5' RACE reads with MiXCR, giving one entry per CDR3 protein. The table lists more than 1.5 million distinct CDR3 sequences, under 35% of them singletons. The chain combines TRBV27 with TRBJ2-1; D remains ambiguous. The sequencing sample was made of cord blood. The receptor was derived from a newborn girl in good health. The CDR3 bases are TGTGCCAGCAGTCCCATAGGTGGGGAGCAGTTCTTC. Residues: CASSPIGGEQFF.